The rows below give T cell receptor beta chains drawn from one sample of a study of blood T cell repertoires in COVID-19. Only in-frame clones appear in the TCRdb table, and some are missing; sequencing was by immunoSEQ multiplex PCR. The table has under 150,000 clones, 76% seen once; the top ten hold approximately 4.5%. The sample consisted of peripheral blood. All receptors come from a woman of 80 years or more with active or convalescent COVID-19. CDR3s include the opening cysteine and the closing phenylalanine or tryptophan. A D gene is named only where the DNA matches it firmly. Only some rows state a clone size, as once, few, many or a class for expanded clones.

CDR3aa: CASSYQGSGANVLTF
CDR3nt: TGTGCCAGCAGTTATCAGGGATCTGGGGCCAACGTCCTGACTTTC
j_gene: TRBJ2-6
abundance: -
d_gene: -
v_gene: TRBV2

CDR3aa: CASSSPDRARYEQYF
CDR3nt: TGTGCCAGCAGTTCCCCGGACAGGGCAAGGTACGAGCAGTACTTC
j_gene: TRBJ2-7
abundance: -
d_gene: TRBD1
v_gene: TRBV6-2/TRBV6-3

CDR3aa: CASSLAAGYEQYF
CDR3nt: TGCGCCAGCAGCTTGGCCGCAGGGTACGAGCAGTACTTC
j_gene: TRBJ2-7
abundance: -
d_gene: -
v_gene: TRBV5-1

CDR3aa: CASSLGVTGELFF
CDR3nt: TGTGCCAGCAGCTTAGGGGTAACCGGGGAGCTGTTTTTT
j_gene: TRBJ2-2
abundance: -
d_gene: -
v_gene: TRBV5-6

CDR3aa: CASSWTGTSIEQFF
CDR3nt: TGTGCCAGCAGCTGGACCGGGACTAGCATTGAGCAGTTCTTC
j_gene: TRBJ2-1
abundance: -
d_gene: TRBD2
v_gene: TRBV5-5

CDR3aa: CSGTGYTEAFF
CDR3nt: TGCAGCGGTACAGGGTACACTGAAGCTTTCTTT
j_gene: TRBJ1-1
abundance: -
d_gene: -
v_gene: TRBV29-1

CDR3aa: CASRLGGTNSFF
CDR3nt: TGTGCCAGCAGATTAGGGGGGACAAACTCCTTCTTC
j_gene: TRBJ1-2
abundance: -
d_gene: -
v_gene: TRBV11-2

CDR3aa: CASSITSGRGDTQYF
CDR3nt: TGTGCCAGCAGCATTACTAGCGGGAGGGGAGATACGCAGTATTTT
j_gene: TRBJ2-3
abundance: -
d_gene: TRBD2
v_gene: TRBV7-9

CDR3aa: CASSQLLTLGMRNNEQFF
CDR3nt: TGCGCCAGCAGCCAACTCCTCACGCTCGGGATGAGAAACAATGAGCAGTTCTTC
j_gene: TRBJ2-1
abundance: -
d_gene: -
v_gene: TRBV4-1

CDR3aa: CASSGAAGPRSTNEKLFF
CDR3nt: TGTGCCAGCTCAGGGGCAGCCGGCCCGCGGTCGACTAATGAAAAACTGTTTTTT
j_gene: TRBJ1-4
abundance: -
d_gene: -
v_gene: TRBV18

CDR3aa: CATSDTQGNAGELFF
CDR3nt: TGTGCCACCAGTGATACTCAGGGAAACGCCGGGGAGCTGTTTTTT
j_gene: TRBJ2-2
abundance: -
d_gene: -
v_gene: TRBV24-1

CDR3aa: CASSAPRTTGNYNEQFF
CDR3nt: TGCGCCAGCAGCGCACCTAGGACTACGGGGAACTACAATGAGCAGTTCTTC
j_gene: TRBJ2-1
abundance: -
d_gene: -
v_gene: TRBV5-1

CDR3aa: CASSQDRRQLNSPLHF
CDR3nt: TGCGCCAGCAGCCAAGATCGACGACAGCTTAATTCACCCCTCCACTTT
j_gene: TRBJ1-6
abundance: -
d_gene: -
v_gene: TRBV4-3

CDR3aa: CASSTGQGNGKLFF
CDR3nt: TGCGCCAGCAGCACGGGACAGGGGAACGGAAAACTGTTTTTT
j_gene: TRBJ1-4
abundance: -
d_gene: TRBD1
v_gene: TRBV5-1

CDR3aa: CASSYKAGGTDTQYF
CDR3nt: TGTGCCAGCAGTTACAAAGCGGGTGGCACAGATACGCAGTATTTT
j_gene: TRBJ2-3
abundance: -
d_gene: -
v_gene: TRBV6-5

CDR3aa: CATRTVALEDTQYF
CDR3nt: TGTGCCACCCGGACAGTCGCCTTGGAAGATACGCAGTATTTT
j_gene: TRBJ2-3
abundance: -
d_gene: -
v_gene: TRBV2

CDR3aa: CSVPGNTEAFF
CDR3nt: TGCAGTGTTCCGGGGAACACTGAAGCTTTCTTT
j_gene: TRBJ1-1
abundance: -
d_gene: -
v_gene: TRBV20-1

CDR3aa: CASSLVMGQRHTEAFF
CDR3nt: TGTGCCAGCAGCTTAGTGATGGGACAGCGACACACTGAAGCTTTCTTT
j_gene: TRBJ1-1
abundance: -
d_gene: TRBD1
v_gene: TRBV11-2

CDR3aa: CASSPLGTENSPLHF
CDR3nt: TGTGCCAGCTCACCACTAGGGACAGAGAATTCACCCCTCCACTTT
j_gene: TRBJ1-6
abundance: once
d_gene: TRBD1
v_gene: TRBV18

CDR3aa: CASRWGGVLLEQYF
CDR3nt: TGTGCCTCCCGGTGGGGGGGAGTTTTGCTCGAGCAGTACTTC
j_gene: TRBJ2-7
abundance: -
d_gene: TRBD2
v_gene: TRBV2

CDR3aa: CASSQERWTGIFWRSGNTIYF
CDR3nt: TGCGCCAGCAGCCAAGAAAGGTGGACAGGGATTTTCTGGCGCTCTGGAAACACCATATATTTT
j_gene: TRBJ1-3
abundance: -
d_gene: TRBD1
v_gene: TRBV4-3

CDR3aa: CASSMAGDYGYTF
CDR3nt: TGTGCCAGTAGTATGGCAGGGGACTATGGCTACACCTTC
j_gene: TRBJ1-2
abundance: -
d_gene: -
v_gene: TRBV19

CDR3aa: CAWTNERTGTEAFF
CDR3nt: TGTGCCTGGACGAACGAGAGAACAGGGACTGAAGCTTTCTTT
j_gene: TRBJ1-1
abundance: few
d_gene: -
v_gene: TRBV30

CDR3aa: CAWSPGGEKLFF
CDR3nt: TGTGCCTGGAGTCCAGGAGGGGAAAAACTGTTTTTT
j_gene: TRBJ1-4
abundance: -
d_gene: -
v_gene: TRBV30

CDR3aa: CATSRDLDSNTEAFF
CDR3nt: TGTGCCACCAGCAGAGATCTGGACAGTAACACTGAAGCTTTCTTT
j_gene: TRBJ1-1
abundance: -
d_gene: -
v_gene: TRBV15

CDR3aa: CATSRGPGSIESSPKNIQYF
CDR3nt: TGTGCCACCAGCAGAGGGCCGGGATCCATCGAGTCCTCGCCCAAAAACATTCAGTACTTC
j_gene: TRBJ2-4
abundance: few
d_gene: -
v_gene: TRBV15

CDR3aa: CAISESVVRVNSTYGYTF
CDR3nt: TGTGCCATCAGTGAGTCCGTGGTCAGGGTAAATTCGACTTATGGCTACACCTTC
j_gene: TRBJ1-2
abundance: few
d_gene: -
v_gene: TRBV10-3

CDR3aa: CASSLQLTGYTF
CDR3nt: TGTGCCAGCTCACTCCAGTTAACCGGCTACACCTTC
j_gene: TRBJ1-2
abundance: -
d_gene: -
v_gene: TRBV18

CDR3aa: CASKEEISGANVLTF
CDR3nt: TGTGCCAGCAAGGAGGAGATCTCTGGGGCCAACGTCCTGACTTTC
j_gene: TRBJ2-6
abundance: -
d_gene: -
v_gene: TRBV2

CDR3aa: CASSLARTSERTGELFF
CDR3nt: TGTGCCAGCAGCTTGGCCCGGACTAGCGAACGCACCGGGGAGCTGTTTTTT
j_gene: TRBJ2-2
abundance: few
d_gene: TRBD2
v_gene: TRBV5-4

CDR3aa: CASRETGTSLNEQFF
CDR3nt: TGTGCCAGCAGGGAGACAGGAACTTCTCTAAATGAGCAGTTCTTC
j_gene: TRBJ2-1
abundance: -
d_gene: -
v_gene: TRBV6-6

CDR3aa: CASSSGLRRGDTDTQYF
CDR3nt: TGTGCCAGCAGTTCGGGCCTTCGGCGGGGGGACACAGATACGCAGTATTTT
j_gene: TRBJ2-3
abundance: once
d_gene: TRBD2
v_gene: TRBV27

CDR3aa: CASSQNPAGRQETQYF
CDR3nt: TGCGCCAGCAGCCAAAATCCAGCGGGGAGACAAGAGACCCAGTACTTC
j_gene: TRBJ2-5
abundance: -
d_gene: TRBD2
v_gene: TRBV4-3

CDR3aa: CASSPLGGVIDTQYF
CDR3nt: TGTGCCAGCAGCCCCCTTGGAGGAGTCATAGATACGCAGTATTTT
j_gene: TRBJ2-3
abundance: -
d_gene: -
v_gene: TRBV7-2

CDR3aa: CASSVAPRESAEQFF
CDR3nt: TGTGCCAGCAGCGTAGCCCCGAGGGAGTCCGCAGAGCAGTTCTTC
j_gene: TRBJ2-1
abundance: -
d_gene: -
v_gene: TRBV9

CDR3aa: CAWAPRGITRTDTQYF
CDR3nt: TGTGCCTGGGCCCCCCGGGGGATCACACGCACAGATACGCAGTATTTT
j_gene: TRBJ2-3
abundance: -
d_gene: -
v_gene: TRBV30

CDR3aa: CASSTTVNGGKETQYF
CDR3nt: TGTGCCAGCAGCACTACCGTTAACGGCGGGAAAGAGACCCAGTACTTC
j_gene: TRBJ2-5
abundance: -
d_gene: -
v_gene: TRBV7-2

CDR3aa: CASSSRGRATYGYTF
CDR3nt: TGTGCCAGCAGTTCCCGTGGGAGGGCAACATATGGCTACACCTTC
j_gene: TRBJ1-2
abundance: few
d_gene: -
v_gene: TRBV28

CDR3aa: CATYQSGIISGNTIYF
CDR3nt: TGTGCCACCTACCAATCAGGGATTATCTCTGGAAACACCATATATTTT
j_gene: TRBJ1-3
abundance: -
d_gene: -
v_gene: TRBV19

CDR3aa: CASSLLGGNEQYF
CDR3nt: TGTGCCAGCAGCTTGTTAGGGGGCAACGAGCAGTACTTC
j_gene: TRBJ2-7
abundance: -
d_gene: TRBD1
v_gene: TRBV5-6

CDR3aa: CASSETRGQIMDQPQHF
CDR3nt: TGCGCCAGCAGTGAGACCAGGGGACAGATCATGGATCAGCCCCAGCATTTT
j_gene: TRBJ1-5
abundance: -
d_gene: TRBD1
v_gene: TRBV10-2

CDR3aa: CASSGQANTEAFF
CDR3nt: TGTGCCAGCAGCGGACAGGCGAACACTGAAGCTTTCTTT
j_gene: TRBJ1-1
abundance: -
d_gene: TRBD1
v_gene: TRBV3-1/TRBV3-2